This is a list of T cell receptor beta chains from one sample in a study of blood T cell repertoires in COVID-19. Clones were sequenced by immunoSEQ multiplex PCR, and TCRdb holds only the in-frame ones, with some missing. The sample has fewer than 500,000 clones, roughly 90% seen once; the top ten hold around 0.92%. The sample taken for sequencing was peripheral blood. The source of these receptors is a man aged 18 to 29 with COVID-19, enrolled during active disease. CDR3s include the opening cysteine and the closing phenylalanine or tryptophan. A D gene is named only where the DNA matches it firmly. Where a row states a size, it is once, few, many or the class of an expanded clone; other rows omit it.

TGTGCCAGTAGTATCGGGGCGCGGGGGTGGAACACTGAAGCTTTCTTT	CASSIGARGWNTEAFF	.	16	TRBJ1-1	.	TRBV19
TGTGCCAGCAGTTACTCGGACAGGGGAAACACTGAAGCTTTCTTT	CASSYSDRGNTEAFF	TRBD1	15	TRBJ1-1	.	TRBV6-5
TGTGCCAGCTCACCACAGTTACCCGACAGAGGTATTGGGTACGAGCAGTACTTC	CASSPQLPDRGIGYEQYF	.	18	TRBJ2-7	.	TRBV18
TGTGCCAGCAGTTACACGGGACAGTACGAGCAGTACTTC	CASSYTGQYEQYF	TRBD1	13	TRBJ2-7	.	TRBV6-5
TGTGCCAGCAGTTACCCGGACAGGGACACTGAAGCTTTCTTT	CASSYPDRDTEAFF	TRBD1	14	TRBJ1-1	.	TRBV6-6
TGTGCCAGCAGCCCTTCTCAGGGTGCGAACACTGAAGCTTTCTTT	CASSPSQGANTEAFF	.	15	TRBJ1-1	.	TRBV5-4
TGCGCCAGCTCCACCCGAGACAGCCACCTGCTCCCTTATGGCTACACCTTC	CASSTRDSHLLPYGYTF	.	17	TRBJ1-2	.	TRBV10-1
TGTGCCAGCAGCTCCTGGACAGATAGCAATCAGCCCCAGCATTTT	CASSSWTDSNQPQHF	.	15	TRBJ1-5	once	TRBV7-9
TGTGCCAGCTCCGGGGGGGGCACCTATAGCAATCAGCCCCAGCATTTT	CASSGGGTYSNQPQHF	.	16	TRBJ1-5	.	TRBV3-1/TRBV3-2
TGTGCCAGCAGCTTGGTAGCGGGAGGGCCCTCCGGGGAGCTGTTTTTT	CASSLVAGGPSGELFF	TRBD2	16	TRBJ2-2	.	TRBV5-4
TGTGCCAGTAGTACCCTGCCGGGGATTAAGGGTCAAGAGACCCAGTACTTC	CASSTLPGIKGQETQYF	.	17	TRBJ2-5	.	TRBV19
TGTGCTAGTGGTTTGGACAGGTACGGGCAGTACTTC	CASGLDRYGQYF	.	12	TRBJ2-7	.	TRBV12-5
TGTGCCTGGAGTTACCTGGGGGGAACAGATACGCAGTATTTT	CAWSYLGGTDTQYF	.	14	TRBJ2-3	.	TRBV30
TGTGCCAGCAGTAGCCGGAGGGAAGGGAATGGCTACACCTTC	CASSSRREGNGYTF	.	14	TRBJ1-2	.	TRBV6-5
TGTGCCAGCAGCGTAGCTACGAGGCAGCTCAATCAGCCCCAGCATTTT	CASSVATRQLNQPQHF	.	16	TRBJ1-5	once	TRBV9
TGTGCCACCAGCCGATTAGCGGACGTGCATACGCAGTATTTT	CATSRLADVHTQYF	.	14	TRBJ2-3	.	TRBV15
TGTGCCAGCAGAAAGCGGGACAGGGGTGAAGGAAGCAATCAGCCCCAGCATTTT	CASRKRDRGEGSNQPQHF	TRBD1	18	TRBJ1-5	.	TRBV7-9
TGTGCCAGCAGTGAGACAGGGGGCAGGCACACTGAAGCTTTCTTT	CASSETGGRHTEAFF	TRBD1	15	TRBJ1-1	.	TRBV6-1
TGTGCCAGCAGCGGGGGCAGTAGCTCCTACAATGAGCAGTTCTTC	CASSGGSSSYNEQFF	.	15	TRBJ2-1	.	TRBV7-7
TGTGCTAGCAGCGACCGGACGGAGGTGAGGGAGGAAAAACTGTTTTTT	CASSDRTEVREEKLFF	.	16	TRBJ1-4	.	TRBV7-7
TGTGCCAGCAGCCAAGAGAGGGTCTCGCCCCAGTACTTC	CASSQERVSPQYF	.	13	TRBJ2-5	.	TRBV3-1/TRBV3-2
TGTGCCAGTACGAGGAGCTCCTATAATTCACCCCTCCACTTT	CASTRSSYNSPLHF	.	14	TRBJ1-6	few	TRBV19
TGCGCCAGCAGCCAAGAGATCGGGACTAGCAGCGAGCAGTACTTC	CASSQEIGTSSEQYF	TRBD2	15	TRBJ2-7	.	TRBV4-1
TGTGCCAGTAGTATTGAGGGGGCAGGCACTGAAGCTTTCTTT	CASSIEGAGTEAFF	TRBD1	14	TRBJ1-1	once	TRBV19
TGTGCCAGCAGCTTAAATACAGCGGGAGGGTCGAATGAGCAGTTCTTC	CASSLNTAGGSNEQFF	TRBD2	16	TRBJ2-1	.	TRBV7-3
TGTGCCAGCTCACCACAGACAGGGAAAGAGACCCAGTACTTC	CASSPQTGKETQYF	TRBD1	14	TRBJ2-5	.	TRBV18
TGTGCCTGGACAAAACAGGGTATTACCCCCGAGCAGTACTTC	CAWTKQGITPEQYF	.	14	TRBJ2-7	few	TRBV30
TGTGCCAGCAGCTTAGGGGGAACCCACGAGCAGTACTTC	CASSLGGTHEQYF	.	13	TRBJ2-7	.	TRBV5-5
TGTGCCAGCAGTTTAAGGGGTGGTGAGCAGTTCTTC	CASSLRGGEQFF	.	12	TRBJ2-1	once	TRBV27
TGTGCCAGCACCCGGGGGGCGAACACCGGGGAGCTGTTTTTT	CASTRGANTGELFF	TRBD2	14	TRBJ2-2	.	TRBV7-9
TGCGCCAGCAGCTTACAGGGCCGCACTAACTATGGCTACACCTTC	CASSLQGRTNYGYTF	.	15	TRBJ1-2	.	TRBV5-1
TGTGCCAGCAGAGACACCGACAGGGTCACCGGGGAGCTGTTTTTT	CASRDTDRVTGELFF	TRBD1	15	TRBJ2-2	.	TRBV11-2
TGTGCCAGCAGCTATAGCGGGAGGGCCTACAATGAGCAGTTCTTC	CASSYSGRAYNEQFF	TRBD2	15	TRBJ2-1	.	TRBV7-9
TGTGCCAGCAGGGAATGGGGTTGGGGGGAAAAAACCTACGAGCAGTACTTC	CASREWGWGEKTYEQYF	.	17	TRBJ2-7	.	TRBV6-1
TGTGCCAGCAGCCAGGACAGGGTGGGTAGGCTAGCAGTCTACGAGCAGTACTTC	CASSQDRVGRLAVYEQYF	TRBD1	18	TRBJ2-7	once	TRBV7-9
TGTGCCATCAGTTCCGGGACAGGGGGCCCAAGAGAAGGGACCCAGTACTTC	CAISSGTGGPREGTQYF	TRBD1	17	TRBJ2-5	.	TRBV10-3
TGCAGTGCTAGTACACTAGCTGACACCTACGAGCAGTACTTC	CSASTLADTYEQYF	.	14	TRBJ2-7	once	TRBV20-1
TGTGCCAGCAGTTATGGTGTCAGGAACTCTGGAAACACCATATATTTT	CASSYGVRNSGNTIYF	.	16	TRBJ1-3	.	TRBV6-5
TGTGCCAGCAGCTTAGGACAGAGAGCCTACGAGCAGTACTTC	CASSLGQRAYEQYF	.	14	TRBJ2-7	.	TRBV7-8
TGTGCCTGGAGTGTAAAGGGGAAGAACACAGATACGCAGTATTTT	CAWSVKGKNTDTQYF	.	15	TRBJ2-3	.	TRBV30
TGTGCCAGCAGCCCAATACGGGGGGCGAACACCGGGGAGCTGTTTTTT	CASSPIRGANTGELFF	TRBD2	16	TRBJ2-2	once	TRBV7-2
TGTGCCAGCAGCCAAGCCCTAGCGGGAGGCCGGGGAACCCAGTACTTC	CASSQALAGGRGTQYF	TRBD2	16	TRBJ2-5	.	TRBV14
TGTGCCAGCAGCCCAGGGACAGGGAATCAGCCCCAGCATTTT	CASSPGTGNQPQHF	TRBD1	14	TRBJ1-5	.	TRBV7-9
TGTGCCAGCAGTGAAGCGAAGGGGGCAGGGACTTATAATTCACCCCTCCACTTT	CASSEAKGAGTYNSPLHF	TRBD1	18	TRBJ1-6	.	TRBV6-1
TGCAGCGCTAGCGGGGGGGCTCGGGAGCAGTTCTTC	CSASGGAREQFF	TRBD2	12	TRBJ2-1	.	TRBV29-1
TGTGCCAGCAGCTTATGGGAAGGGGCCTCCTACGAGCAGTACTTC	CASSLWEGASYEQYF	.	15	TRBJ2-7	.	TRBV7-9